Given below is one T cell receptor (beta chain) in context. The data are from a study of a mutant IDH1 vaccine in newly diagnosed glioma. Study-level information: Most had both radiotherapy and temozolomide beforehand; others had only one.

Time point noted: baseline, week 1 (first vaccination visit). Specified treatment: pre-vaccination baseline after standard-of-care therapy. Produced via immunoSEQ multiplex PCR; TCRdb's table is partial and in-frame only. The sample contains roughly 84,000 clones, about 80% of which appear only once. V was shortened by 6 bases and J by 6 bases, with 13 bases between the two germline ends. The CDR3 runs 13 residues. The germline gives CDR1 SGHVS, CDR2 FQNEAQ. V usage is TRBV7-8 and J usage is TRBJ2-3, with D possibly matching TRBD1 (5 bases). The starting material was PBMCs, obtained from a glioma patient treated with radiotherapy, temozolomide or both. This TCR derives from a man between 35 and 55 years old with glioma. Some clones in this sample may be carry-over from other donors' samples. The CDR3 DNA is TGTGCCAGCAGAATTCAGGGTTCGGATACGCAGTATTTT. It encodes CASRIQGSDTQYF.